This T cell receptor beta chain was recorded in a study of shared clonotypes between healthy human individuals. For the study at large: Every donor yielded three CD4 naive, three CD4 memory, two CD8 naive and one CD8 memory plate.

Germline CDR1 reads SGHAT; CDR2 reads FQNNGV. With 5 bases removed from V and 2 bases from J, the gap between germline ends came to 13 bases. The CDR3 runs to 14 residues. This clone was seen only once. Antigen specificity is unknown. Study results and caveats: Only a few donors were included, so the genetic and exposure-history diversity represented was limited.

TCRdb's table, derived via immunoSEQ multiplex PCR, lists solely in-frame clones and lacks some. The table records roughly 1,600,000 clones, approximately 98.5% of them present only once. The chain is built from TRBV11-2 and TRBJ2-7; possible D gene TRBD1, 6 bases. The TCR was taken from a man aged 30-40 years in good health. Sequenced sample: naive CD4+ T cells sorted from blood. Indicated subset: CD45RA+ positively selected. CDR3 sequence (DNA): TGTGCCAGCAGCCATCTTGGGGGCCCCTACGAGCAGTACTTC. This sequence encodes CASSHLGGPYEQYF.